This TCR beta chain comes out of a study of neurological immune-mediated disorders. J was trimmed by 6 bases and V by 4 bases; bases with no gene match: 6. The length of the CDR3 is 13 residues. CDR1 and CDR2 from the germline V gene are SGHRS and YFSETQ. Synthesis of cDNA was carried out by template-switch 5'RACE. The reaction used 10-nucleotide random UMIs. One entry per CDR3 protein, called by TCRdb with MiXCR from the 5' RACE reads. The data show about 28,000 distinct CDR3 sequences, just over 6.5% seen once. Volunteers from a blood bank in Maryland, USA, made up the healthy controls. In this sample, this clonotype turned up many times.

This receptor was obtained from a woman aged 50 to 60 in good health. The rearrangement links TRBV5-1 to TRBJ1-2; 7 positions agree with TRBD1. What was sequenced was PBMCs. DNA for the CDR3: TGCGCCAGCAGCCACGGGACAGTAAATGGCTACACCTTC. Its protein product is CASSHGTVNGYTF.